These 5 T cell receptor beta chains were all obtained from the same sample, sequenced in a study of human T cells and chemical hapten exposure. The sample's time point: patch test 1, 2 weeks after DPC sensitization. This sample's treatment: therapeutic diphenylcyclopropenone sensitization with weekly scalp DPC. MiXCR, run by TCRdb on the RACE reads, gives a single entry per CDR3 protein. This table has 380,000 or so distinct CDR3 sequences, around 5% appearing once. This specimen was whole blood, taken in connection with sensitization to the hapten diphenylcyclopropenone (DPC). These receptor sequences come from a woman aged 45 to 65 with alopecia areata. Some clones in this sample may be carry-over from other donors' samples.

V is TRBV15 and J is TRBJ2-1; 7 bases agree with TRBD2. Losses at the gene ends were 1 base for V and 7 bases for J; bases not matched to a gene: 10. CDR1 is LNHNV, CDR2 YYDKDF, per germline (reference sequence). This CDR3 is built from 16 residues. The CDR3, as DNA: TGTGCCACCAGCAGAGGGGACGGGAGGTCGGGAAATGAGCAGTTCTTC. Translation: CATSRGDGRSGNEQFF.

This clonotype was found many times. The rearrangement uses TRBV4-2 and TRBJ1-4; perhaps TRBD1 as D (5 bases). V was pared by 4 bases and J by 7 bases, with 16 bases between. The CDR3 has 15 amino acids. CDR1 and CDR2 from the germline V gene are LGHNA and YNFKEQ. The CDR3 region is CASSPGRGSGEKLFF. DNA of the CDR3: TGTGCCAGCAGCCCAGGGCGCGGATCGGGTGAAAAACTGTTTTTT.

This clonotype has at least ten counts. This chain links TRBV10-3 with TRBJ2-7; 10 bases map to TRBD1. There are 15 residues in the CDR3. The V and J ends lost 4 bases and 2 bases, in that order; junction bases with no gene match: 5. Germline V gene lookup returns CDR1 ENHRY and CDR2 SYGVKD. The CDR3 nucleotides are TGTGCCATCAGTGTAACCGGGACAGGGGCCTACGAGCAGTACTTC. Translation: CAISVTGTGAYEQYF.

This chain uses TRBV30 with TRBJ1-1; the match to TRBD1 covers 8 bases. The CDR3 has 12 residues. J lost 8 bases, V lost 2 bases, and 4 bases had no gene match. Germline lookup yields CDR1 GTSNPN and CDR2 SVGIG (reference sequence). The CDR3, as DNA: TGTGCCTGGAGTTTCGGACAGGGAGAAGCTTTCTTT. Translated: CAWSFGQGEAFF.

In its sample, this clonotype was seen many times. The chain carries TRBV5-6 and TRBJ2-7; TRBD1 or TRBD2 may be the D gene (5 bases each). Germline V gene data show CDR1 as SGHDT and CDR2 as YYEEEE. Trimming removed 4 bases at V and 2 bases at J, with 13 bases between. The CDR3 runs to 14 residues. Here the CDR3 DNA reads TGTGCCAGCAGCCCGGGGACGGCAACCTACGAGCAGTACTTC. It encodes CASSPGTATYEQYF. Together with reference TRBV5-6 and TRBJ2-7, the CDR3 gives the full variable domain: DAGVTQSPTHLIKTRGQQVTLRCSPKSGHDTVSWYQQALGQGPQFIFQYYEEEERQRGNFPDRFSGHQFPNYSSELNVNALLLGDSALYLCASSPGTATYEQYFGPGTRLTVT.